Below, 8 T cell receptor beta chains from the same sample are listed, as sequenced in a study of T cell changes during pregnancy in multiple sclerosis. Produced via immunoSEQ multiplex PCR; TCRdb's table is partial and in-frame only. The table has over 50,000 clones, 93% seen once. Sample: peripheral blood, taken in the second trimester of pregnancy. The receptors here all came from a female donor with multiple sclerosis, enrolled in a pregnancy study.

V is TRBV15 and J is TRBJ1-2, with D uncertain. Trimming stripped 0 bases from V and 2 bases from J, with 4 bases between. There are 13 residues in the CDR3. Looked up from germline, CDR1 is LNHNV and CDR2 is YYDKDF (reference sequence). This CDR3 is CATSRDSNYGYTF. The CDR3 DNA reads TGTGCCACCAGCAGAGATAGCAACTATGGCTACACCTTC.

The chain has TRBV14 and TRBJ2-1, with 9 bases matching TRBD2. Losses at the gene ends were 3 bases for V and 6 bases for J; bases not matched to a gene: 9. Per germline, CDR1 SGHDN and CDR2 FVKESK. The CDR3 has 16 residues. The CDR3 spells CASSHQRGARFNEQFF. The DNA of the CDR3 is TGTGCCAGCAGCCACCAGCGGGGGGCGCGGTTCAATGAGCAGTTCTTC.

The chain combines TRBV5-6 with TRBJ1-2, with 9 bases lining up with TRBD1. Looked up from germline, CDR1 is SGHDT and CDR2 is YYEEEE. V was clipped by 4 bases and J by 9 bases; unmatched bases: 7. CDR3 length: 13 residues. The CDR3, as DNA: TGTGCCAGCAGCAGGAGGGGGACAGGGAGCTACACCTTC. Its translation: CASSRRGTGSYTF.

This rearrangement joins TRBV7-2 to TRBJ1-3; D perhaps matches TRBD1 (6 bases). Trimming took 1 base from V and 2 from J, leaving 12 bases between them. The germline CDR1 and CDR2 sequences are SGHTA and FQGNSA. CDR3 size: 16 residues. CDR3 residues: CASSLGVGGTGNTIYF. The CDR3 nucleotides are TGTGCCAGCAGCTTAGGAGTAGGGGGAACTGGAAACACCATATATTTT.

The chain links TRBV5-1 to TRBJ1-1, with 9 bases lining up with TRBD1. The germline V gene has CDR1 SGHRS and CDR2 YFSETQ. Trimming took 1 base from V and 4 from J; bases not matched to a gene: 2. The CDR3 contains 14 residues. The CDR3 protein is CASSLTGGTTEAFF. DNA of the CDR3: TGCGCCAGCAGCTTGACAGGGGGCACCACTGAAGCTTTCTTT.

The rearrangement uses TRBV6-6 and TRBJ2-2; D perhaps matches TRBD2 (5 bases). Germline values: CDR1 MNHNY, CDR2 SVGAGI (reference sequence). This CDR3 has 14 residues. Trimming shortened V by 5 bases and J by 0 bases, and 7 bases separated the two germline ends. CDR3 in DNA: TGTGCCAGCAGTCTAGCTGCGAACACCGGGGAGCTGTTTTTT. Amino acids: CASSLAANTGELFF.

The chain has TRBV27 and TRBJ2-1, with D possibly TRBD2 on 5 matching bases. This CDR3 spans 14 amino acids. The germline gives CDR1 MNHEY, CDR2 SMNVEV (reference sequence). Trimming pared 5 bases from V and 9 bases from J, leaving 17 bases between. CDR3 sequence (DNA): TGTGCCAGCAGTACTAGTTCCTCCTTCAGTGAGCAGTTCTTC. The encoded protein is CASSTSSSFSEQFF.

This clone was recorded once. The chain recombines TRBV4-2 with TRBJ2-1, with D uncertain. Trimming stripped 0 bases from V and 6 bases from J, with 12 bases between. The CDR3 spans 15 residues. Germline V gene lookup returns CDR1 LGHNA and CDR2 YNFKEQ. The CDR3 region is CASSQEASSVNEQFF. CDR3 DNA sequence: TGTGCCAGCAGCCAAGAAGCGTCTAGTGTCAATGAGCAGTTCTTC.